This T cell receptor (beta chain) stems from a study of blood T cell repertoires in COVID-19. This CDR3 region has 15 residues. The ends lost 7 bases at V and 6 bases at J; junction bases unmatched: 12. Per the germline V gene, CDR1 is MNHNY and CDR2 is SVGAGI (reference sequence). In the source study's methods: The assay estimated nucleated cells by amplifying reference gene primers. Here immunoSEQ multiplex PCR was the method, and the copy in TCRdb shows in-frame clones only, minus some. The DNA was the basis for D and trimming; V, J and clone size are from that table. The sample yields about 210,000 clones, about 90% seen once.

V usage is TRBV6-6 and J usage is TRBJ1-5, with TRBD1 matching over 7 bases. Specimen: peripheral blood. The clonotype comes from a man aged 25 to 40 with acute or convalescent COVID-19. CDR3 sequence (DNA): TGTGCCAGCACTACTGCCAGACAGGGAACTCAGCCCCAGCATTTT. Residues: CASTTARQGTQPQHF.